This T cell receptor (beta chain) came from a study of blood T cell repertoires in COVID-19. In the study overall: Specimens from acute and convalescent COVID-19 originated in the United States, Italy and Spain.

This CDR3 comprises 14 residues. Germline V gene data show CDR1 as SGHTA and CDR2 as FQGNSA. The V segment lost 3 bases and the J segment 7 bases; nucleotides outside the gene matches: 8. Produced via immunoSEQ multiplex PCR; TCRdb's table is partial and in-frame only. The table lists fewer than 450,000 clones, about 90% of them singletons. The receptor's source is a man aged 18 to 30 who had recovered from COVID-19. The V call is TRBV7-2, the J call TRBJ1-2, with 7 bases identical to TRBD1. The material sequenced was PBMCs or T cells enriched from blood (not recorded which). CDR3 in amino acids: CASSFSGTVFGYTF. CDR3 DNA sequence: TGTGCCAGCAGCTTCTCCGGGACAGTGTTTGGCTACACCTTC. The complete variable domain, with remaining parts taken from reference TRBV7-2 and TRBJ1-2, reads GAGVSQSPSNKVTEKGKDVELRCDPISGHTALYWYRQSLGQGLEFLIYFQGNSAPDKSGLPSDRFSAERTGGSVSTLTIQRTQQEDSAVYLCASSFSGTVFGYTFGSGTRLTVV.